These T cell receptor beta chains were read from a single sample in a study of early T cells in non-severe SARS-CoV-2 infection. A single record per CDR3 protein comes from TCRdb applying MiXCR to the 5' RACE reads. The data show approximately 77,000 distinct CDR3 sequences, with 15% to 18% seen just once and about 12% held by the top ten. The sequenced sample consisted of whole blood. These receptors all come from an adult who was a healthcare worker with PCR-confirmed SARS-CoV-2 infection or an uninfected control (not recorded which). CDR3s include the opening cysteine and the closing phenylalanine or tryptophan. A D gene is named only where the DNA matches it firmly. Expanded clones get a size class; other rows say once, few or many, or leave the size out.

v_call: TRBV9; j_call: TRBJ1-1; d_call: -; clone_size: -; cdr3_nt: TGTGCCAGCAGCGTAGAGGGGCCCCAAACTGAAGCTTTCTTT; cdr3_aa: CASSVEGPQTEAFF
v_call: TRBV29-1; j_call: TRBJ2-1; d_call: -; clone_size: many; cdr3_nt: TGCAGCGTTGAAAAGGGTAGGACCTACAATGAGCAGTTCTTC; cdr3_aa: CSVEKGRTYNEQFF
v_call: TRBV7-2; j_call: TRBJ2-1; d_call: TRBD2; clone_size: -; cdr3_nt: TGTGCCAGCAGCCCGACTAGCGGGGCCAGGAATGAGCAGTTCTTC; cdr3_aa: CASSPTSGARNEQFF
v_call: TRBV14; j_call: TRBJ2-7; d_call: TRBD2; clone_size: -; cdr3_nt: TGTGCCAGCAGCCCTGGGACTAGCGGGAGCGACGACGAGCAGTACTTC; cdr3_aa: CASSPGTSGSDDEQYF
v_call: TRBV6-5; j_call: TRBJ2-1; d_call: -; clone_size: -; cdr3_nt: TGTGCCAGCTCTAGCGCTTTTTACAATGAGCAGTTCTTC; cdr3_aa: CASSSAFYNEQFF
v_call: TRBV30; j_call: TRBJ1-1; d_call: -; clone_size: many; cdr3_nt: TGTGCCGGAACAACTCACAGGCCTGAAGCTTTCTTT; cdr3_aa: CAGTTHRPEAFF
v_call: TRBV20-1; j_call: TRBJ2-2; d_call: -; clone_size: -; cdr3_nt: TGCAGTGCTTTCGCGGCCAGCCGGTCCGGGGAGCTGTTTTTT; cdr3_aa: CSAFAASRSGELFF
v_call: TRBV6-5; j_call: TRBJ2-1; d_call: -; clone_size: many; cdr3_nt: TGTGCCAGCAGGAAACGGGCCTACAATGAGCAGTTCTTC; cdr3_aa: CASRKRAYNEQFF
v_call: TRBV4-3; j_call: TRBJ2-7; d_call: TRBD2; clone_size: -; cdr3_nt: TGCGCCAGCAGCCAAGATAGCGGGAGGGCCCGCGAGCAGTACTTC; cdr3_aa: CASSQDSGRAREQYF
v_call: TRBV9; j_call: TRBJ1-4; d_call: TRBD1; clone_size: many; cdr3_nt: TGTGCCAGCAGCGCCGGACAGGCCGTTAATGAAAAACTGTTTTTT; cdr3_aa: CASSAGQAVNEKLFF
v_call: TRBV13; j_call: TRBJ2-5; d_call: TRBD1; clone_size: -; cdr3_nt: TGTGCCAGCAGCTTAGGCGGGACAGGGGACGAGACCCAGTACTTC; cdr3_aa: CASSLGGTGDETQYF
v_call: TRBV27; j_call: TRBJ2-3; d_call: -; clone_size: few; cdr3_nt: TGTGCCAGCCTGGATGGGCGGTATACGCAGTATTTT; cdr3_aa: CASLDGRYTQYF
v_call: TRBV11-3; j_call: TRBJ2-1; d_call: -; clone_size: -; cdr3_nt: TGTGCCAGCAGCTCCGACGCCGGGCTGAGGTACAATGAGCAGTTCTTC; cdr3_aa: CASSSDAGLRYNEQFF
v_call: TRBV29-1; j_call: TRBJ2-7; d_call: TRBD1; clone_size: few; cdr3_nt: TGCAGCGTTACCGAGACAGGGAGCTCCTACGAGCAGTACTTC; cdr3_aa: CSVTETGSSYEQYF
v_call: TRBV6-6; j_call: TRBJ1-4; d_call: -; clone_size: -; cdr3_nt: TGTGCCAGCAGTTACTCGACGGGTAATGTGGCAACTAATGAAAAACTGTTTTTT; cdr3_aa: CASSYSTGNVATNEKLFF
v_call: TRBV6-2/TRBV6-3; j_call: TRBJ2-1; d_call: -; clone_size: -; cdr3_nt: TGTGCCAGCAGTTACCGGGGGAGGACGTCCTACAATGAGCAGTTCTTC; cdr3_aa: CASSYRGRTSYNEQFF
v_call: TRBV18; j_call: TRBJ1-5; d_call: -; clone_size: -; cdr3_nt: TGTGCCAGCTCACCAGGGACACCCAATCAGCCCCAGCATTTT; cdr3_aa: CASSPGTPNQPQHF
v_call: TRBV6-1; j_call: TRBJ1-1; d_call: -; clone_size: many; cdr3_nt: TGTGCCAGCAGTGAAGGCCGACTGGGCAGAGGGATGAACACTGAAGCTTTCTTT; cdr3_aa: CASSEGRLGRGMNTEAFF
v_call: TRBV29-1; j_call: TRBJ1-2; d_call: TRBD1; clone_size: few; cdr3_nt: TGCAGCGTTGAAGGACAGGGAGTATATGGCTACACCTTC; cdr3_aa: CSVEGQGVYGYTF
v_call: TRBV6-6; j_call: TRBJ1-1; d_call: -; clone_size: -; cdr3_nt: TGTGCCAGCAGTTACTCGGTTAATGAAGCTTTCTTT; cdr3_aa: CASSYSVNEAFF
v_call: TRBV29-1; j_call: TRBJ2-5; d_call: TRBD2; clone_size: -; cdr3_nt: TGCAGCGTTGCCGGGACTAGCGGGTACCAAGAGACCCAGTACTTC; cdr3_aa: CSVAGTSGYQETQYF
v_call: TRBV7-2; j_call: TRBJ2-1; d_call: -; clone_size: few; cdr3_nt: TGTGCCAGCCTGAGACAGAGCTCCTACAATGAGCAGTTCTTC; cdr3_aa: CASLRQSSYNEQFF
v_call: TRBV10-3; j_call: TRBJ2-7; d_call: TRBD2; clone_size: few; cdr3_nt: TGTGCCATCAGTGATCGGCGGGAGGGCCTCCACGAGCAGTACTTC; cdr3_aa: CAISDRREGLHEQYF
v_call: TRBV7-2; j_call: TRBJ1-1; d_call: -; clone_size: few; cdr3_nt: TGTGCCAGCAGCTTAGGAACGGGGGCATACACTGAAGTTTTCTTT; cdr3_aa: CASSLGTGAYTEVFF
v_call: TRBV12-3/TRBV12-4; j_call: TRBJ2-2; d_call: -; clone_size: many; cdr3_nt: TGTGCCAGCAGTTTTCGGGGTCCGAACACCGGGGAGCTGTTTTTT; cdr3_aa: CASSFRGPNTGELFF
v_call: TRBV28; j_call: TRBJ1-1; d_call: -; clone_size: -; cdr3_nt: TGTGCCAGCATCCTCCGGGGGGGGCCAAGGAACACTGAAGCTTTCTTT; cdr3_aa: CASILRGGPRNTEAFF
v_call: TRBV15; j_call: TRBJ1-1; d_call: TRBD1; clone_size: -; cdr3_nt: TGTGCCACCAGCAGAGGAACAGGGGGCTACACTGAAGCTTTCTTT; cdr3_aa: CATSRGTGGYTEAFF
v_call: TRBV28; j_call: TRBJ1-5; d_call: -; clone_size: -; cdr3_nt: TGTGCCAGCGGAGGAAATCAGCCCCAGCATTTT; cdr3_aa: CASGGNQPQHF
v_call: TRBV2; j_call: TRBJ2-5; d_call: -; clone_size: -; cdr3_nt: TGTGCCAGCTCGAGGGACTACCAAGAGACCCAGTACTTC; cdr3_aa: CASSRDYQETQYF
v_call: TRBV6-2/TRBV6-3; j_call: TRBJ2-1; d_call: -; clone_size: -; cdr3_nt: TGTGCCAGCAGTTGGGGGGGCTCAGAGCAGTTCTTC; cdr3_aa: CASSWGGSEQFF
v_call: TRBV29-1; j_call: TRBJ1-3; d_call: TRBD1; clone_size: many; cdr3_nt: TGCAGCGTTGTTGAGGGGGCGGCTGGAAACACCATATATTTT; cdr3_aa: CSVVEGAAGNTIYF
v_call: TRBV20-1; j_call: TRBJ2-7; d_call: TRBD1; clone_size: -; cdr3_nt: TGCAGTGCTAGCTGGTCCATCGGGACAGGGGGCTACGAGCAGTACTTC; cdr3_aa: CSASWSIGTGGYEQYF
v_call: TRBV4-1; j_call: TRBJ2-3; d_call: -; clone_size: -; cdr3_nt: TGCGCCAGCAGCCAGACCGGGACTTCCGCCACAGATACGCAGTATTTT; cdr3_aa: CASSQTGTSATDTQYF
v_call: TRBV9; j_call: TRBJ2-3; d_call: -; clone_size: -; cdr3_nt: TGTGCCAGCAGCGTAGTGGCCACAGATACGCAGTATTTT; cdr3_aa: CASSVVATDTQYF
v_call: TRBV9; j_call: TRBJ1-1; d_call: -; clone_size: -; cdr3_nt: TGTGCCAGCAGCGTAGAGTGGGCGAACACTGAAGCTTTCTTT; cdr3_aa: CASSVEWANTEAFF
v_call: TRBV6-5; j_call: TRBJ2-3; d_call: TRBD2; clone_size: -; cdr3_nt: TGTGCCAGCAAGGATTCGGCGGGGGGAAGCACAGATACGCAGTATTTT; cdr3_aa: CASKDSAGGSTDTQYF
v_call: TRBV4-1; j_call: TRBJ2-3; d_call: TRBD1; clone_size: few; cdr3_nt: TGCGCCAGCAGCCAAGGTCCCGGGACAGCCAACCAGTATTTT; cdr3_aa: CASSQGPGTANQYF
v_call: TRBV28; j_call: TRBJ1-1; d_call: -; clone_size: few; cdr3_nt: TGTGCCAGCTTAAGAAACAGGAACACTGAAGCTTTCTTT; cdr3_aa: CASLRNRNTEAFF
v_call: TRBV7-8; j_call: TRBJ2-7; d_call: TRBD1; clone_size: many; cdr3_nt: TGTGCCAGCAGCTCCCGGGACAGGGGAACCAACGAGCAGTACTTC; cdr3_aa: CASSSRDRGTNEQYF
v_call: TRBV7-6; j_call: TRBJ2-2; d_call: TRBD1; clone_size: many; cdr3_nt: TGTGCCACCACGCCCCGAGGGGGCGAGATTTCGAACACCGGGGAGCTGTTTTTT; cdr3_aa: CATTPRGGEISNTGELFF
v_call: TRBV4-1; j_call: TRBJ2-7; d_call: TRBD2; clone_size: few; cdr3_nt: TGCGCCAGCAGCCAACCCGGGACTATAACCTCCTACGAGCAGTACTTC; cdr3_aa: CASSQPGTITSYEQYF
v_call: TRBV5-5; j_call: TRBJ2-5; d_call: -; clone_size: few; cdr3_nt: TGTGCCAGCAGCCACGGGAGACAAGAGACCCAGTACTTC; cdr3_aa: CASSHGRQETQYF
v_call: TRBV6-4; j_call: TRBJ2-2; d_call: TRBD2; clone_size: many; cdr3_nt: TGTGCCAGCAGTGACGAGCGGGAGGGCATTCACACCGGGGAGCTGTTTTTT; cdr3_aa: CASSDEREGIHTGELFF
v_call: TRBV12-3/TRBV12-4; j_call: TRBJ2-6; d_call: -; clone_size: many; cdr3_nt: TGTGCCAGCAGCACAGGAACCTCTGGGGCCAACGTCCTGACTTTC; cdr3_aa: CASSTGTSGANVLTF
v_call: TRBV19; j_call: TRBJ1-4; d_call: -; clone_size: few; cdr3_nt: TGTGCCAGTAGCAACGGACCGGGATCGGGTAATGAAAAACTGTTTTTT; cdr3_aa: CASSNGPGSGNEKLFF
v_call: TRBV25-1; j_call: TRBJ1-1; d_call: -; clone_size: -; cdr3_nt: TGTGCCAGCAGTGGGAGAAACACTGAAGCTTTCTTT; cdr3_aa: CASSGRNTEAFF
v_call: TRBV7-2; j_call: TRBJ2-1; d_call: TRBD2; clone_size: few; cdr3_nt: TGTGCCAGCAGCTCGACTAGCGGTACCTACAATGAGCAGTTCTTC; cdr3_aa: CASSSTSGTYNEQFF
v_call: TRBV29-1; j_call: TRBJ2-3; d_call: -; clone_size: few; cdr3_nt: TGCAGCGCCTGGAGACCCCGCACAGATACGCAGTATTTT; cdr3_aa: CSAWRPRTDTQYF
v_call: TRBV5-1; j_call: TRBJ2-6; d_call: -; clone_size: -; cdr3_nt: TGCGCCAGCAGCTTTGCCGGACGGAGCTCTGGGGCCAACGTCCTGACTTTC; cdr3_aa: CASSFAGRSSGANVLTF
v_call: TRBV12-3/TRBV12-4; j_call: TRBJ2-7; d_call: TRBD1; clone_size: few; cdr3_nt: TGTGCCAGCAGTCTGACAGGGAAAGGCGAGCAGTACTTC; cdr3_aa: CASSLTGKGEQYF
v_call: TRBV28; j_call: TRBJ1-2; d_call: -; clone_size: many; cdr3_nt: TGTGCCACTACGACAGTAAACTATGGCTACACCTTC; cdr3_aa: CATTTVNYGYTF
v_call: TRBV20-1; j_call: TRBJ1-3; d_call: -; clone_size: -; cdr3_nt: TGCAGTGCTAGAGATCATAGCTCTGGAAACACCATATATTTT; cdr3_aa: CSARDHSSGNTIYF